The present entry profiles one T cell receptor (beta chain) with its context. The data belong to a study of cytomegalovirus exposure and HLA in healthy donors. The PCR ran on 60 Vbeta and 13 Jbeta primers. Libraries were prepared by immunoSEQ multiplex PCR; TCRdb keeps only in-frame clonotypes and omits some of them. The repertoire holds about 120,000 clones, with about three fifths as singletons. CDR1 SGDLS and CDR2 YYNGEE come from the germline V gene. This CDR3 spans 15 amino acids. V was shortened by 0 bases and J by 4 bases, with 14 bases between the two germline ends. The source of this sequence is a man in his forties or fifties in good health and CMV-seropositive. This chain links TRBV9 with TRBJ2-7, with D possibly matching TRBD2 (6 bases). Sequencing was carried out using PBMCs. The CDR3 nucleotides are TGTGCCAGCAGCGTAGCTACGGGGGACCTTTACGAGCAGTACTTC. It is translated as CASSVATGDLYEQYF.